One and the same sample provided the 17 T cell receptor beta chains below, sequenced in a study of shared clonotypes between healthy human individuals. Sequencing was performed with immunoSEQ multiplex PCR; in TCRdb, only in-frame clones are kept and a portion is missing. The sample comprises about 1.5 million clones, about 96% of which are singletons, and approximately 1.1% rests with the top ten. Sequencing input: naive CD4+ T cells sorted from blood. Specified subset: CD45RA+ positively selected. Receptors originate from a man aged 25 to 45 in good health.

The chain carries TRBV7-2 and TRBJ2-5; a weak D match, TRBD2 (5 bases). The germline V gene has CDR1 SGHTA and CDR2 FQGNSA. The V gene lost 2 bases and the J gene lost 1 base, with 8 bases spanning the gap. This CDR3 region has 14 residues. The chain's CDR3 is CASSLRAVQETQYF. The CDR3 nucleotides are TGTGCCAGCAGCTTACGAGCGGTCCAAGAGACCCAGTACTTC.

The CDR3 protein is CASSLPGQGLTTNEKLFF. The CDR3, as DNA: TGTGCCAGCAGTTTACCCGGACAGGGTTTGACAACTAATGAAAAACTGTTTTTT. The chain combines TRBV28 with TRBJ1-4, with TRBD1 identical over 8 bases. The CDR3 totals 18 residues. Germline V lookup: CDR1 MDHEN, CDR2 SYDVKM. Trimming removed 2 bases from V and 0 bases from J; junction bases left unmatched: 8.

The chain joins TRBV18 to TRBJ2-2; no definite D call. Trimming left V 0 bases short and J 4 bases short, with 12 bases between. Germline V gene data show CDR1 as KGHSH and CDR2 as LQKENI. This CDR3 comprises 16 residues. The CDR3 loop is CASSPPRNRRTGELFF. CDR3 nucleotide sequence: TGTGCCAGCTCACCACCCCGGAACCGCCGCACCGGGGAGCTGTTTTTT.

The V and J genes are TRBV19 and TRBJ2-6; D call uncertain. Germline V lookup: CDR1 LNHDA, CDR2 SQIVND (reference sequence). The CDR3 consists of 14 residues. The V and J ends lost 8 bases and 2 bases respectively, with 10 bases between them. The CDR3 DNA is TGTGCCAGTTCGACATCTGCTGGGGCCAACGTCCTGACTTTC. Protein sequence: CASSTSAGANVLTF.

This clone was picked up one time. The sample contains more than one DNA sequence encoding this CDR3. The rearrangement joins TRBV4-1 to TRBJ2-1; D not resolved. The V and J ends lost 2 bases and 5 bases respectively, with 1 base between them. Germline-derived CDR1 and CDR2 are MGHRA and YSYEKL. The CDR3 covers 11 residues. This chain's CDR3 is CASSQNNEQFF. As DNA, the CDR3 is TGCGCCAGCAGCCAAAACAATGAGCAGTTCTTC.

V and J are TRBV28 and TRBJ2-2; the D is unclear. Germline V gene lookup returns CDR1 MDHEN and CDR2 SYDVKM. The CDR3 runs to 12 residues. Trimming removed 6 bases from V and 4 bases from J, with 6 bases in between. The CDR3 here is CASRRVTGELFF. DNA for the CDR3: TGTGCCAGCAGAAGGGTCACCGGGGAGCTGTTTTTT.

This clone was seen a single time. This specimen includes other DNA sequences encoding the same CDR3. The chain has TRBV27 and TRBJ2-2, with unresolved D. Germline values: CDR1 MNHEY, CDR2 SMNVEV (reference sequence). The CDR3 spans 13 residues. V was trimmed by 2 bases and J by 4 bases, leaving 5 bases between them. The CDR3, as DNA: TGTGCCAGCAGTTTACTTGGCACCGGGGAGCTGTTTTTT. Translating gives CASSLLGTGELFF.

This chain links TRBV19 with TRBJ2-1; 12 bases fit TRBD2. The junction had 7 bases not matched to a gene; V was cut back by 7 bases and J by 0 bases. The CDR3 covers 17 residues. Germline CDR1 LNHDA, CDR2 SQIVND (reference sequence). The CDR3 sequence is CASTVRTSGTSYNEQFF. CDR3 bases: TGTGCCAGTACCGTACGGACTAGCGGGACCTCCTACAATGAGCAGTTCTTC.

CDR3 nucleotide sequence: TGTGCCAGCAGTGTGGGGCAGGGCCCACTCACAGATACGCAGTATTTT. Protein sequence: CASSVGQGPLTDTQYF. The rearrangement joins TRBV28 to TRBJ2-3; possible D gene TRBD1, 5 bases. With 5 bases removed from V and 2 bases from J, the gap between germline ends came to 17 bases. This CDR3 has 16 amino acids. From germline, CDR1 is MDHEN and CDR2 SYDVKM.

CDR3 region: CASSSEVTNTEAFF. CDR3 coding DNA: TGTGCCAGCAGCTCTGAGGTCACGAACACTGAAGCTTTCTTT. The rearrangement joins TRBV5-4 to TRBJ1-1; D gene uncertain. Germline V gene lookup returns CDR1 SGHNT and CDR2 YYREEE (reference sequence). The CDR3 length is 14 residues. Deletions cut 3 bases from V and 1 base from J, with 10 bases between.

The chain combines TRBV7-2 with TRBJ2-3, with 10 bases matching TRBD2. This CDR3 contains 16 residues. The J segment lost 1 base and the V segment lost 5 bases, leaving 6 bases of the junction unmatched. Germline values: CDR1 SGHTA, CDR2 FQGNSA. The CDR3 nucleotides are TGTGCCAGCAGCAAAGCCGGGACTAGCGGCACAGATACGCAGTATTTT. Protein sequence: CASSKAGTSGTDTQYF.

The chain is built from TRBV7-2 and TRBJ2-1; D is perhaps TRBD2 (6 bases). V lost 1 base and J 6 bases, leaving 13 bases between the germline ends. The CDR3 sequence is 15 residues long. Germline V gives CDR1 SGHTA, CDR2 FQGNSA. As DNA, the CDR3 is TGTGCCAGCAGCTTAGGTAGCGGTGGGATCAATGAGCAGTTCTTC. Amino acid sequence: CASSLGSGGINEQFF. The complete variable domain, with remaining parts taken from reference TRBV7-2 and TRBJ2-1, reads GAGVSQSPSNKVTEKGKDVELRCDPISGHTALYWYRQSLGQGLEFLIYFQGNSAPDKSGLPSDRFSAERTGGSVSTLTIQRTQQEDSAVYLCASSLGSGGINEQFFGPGTRLTVL.

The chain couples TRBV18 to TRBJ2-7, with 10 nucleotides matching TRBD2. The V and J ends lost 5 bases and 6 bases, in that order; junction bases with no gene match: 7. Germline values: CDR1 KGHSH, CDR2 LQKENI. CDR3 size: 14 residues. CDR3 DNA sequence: TGTGCCAGCTCATCCCTAGCGGGAGTAGCCGAGCAGTACTTC. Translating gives CASSSLAGVAEQYF.

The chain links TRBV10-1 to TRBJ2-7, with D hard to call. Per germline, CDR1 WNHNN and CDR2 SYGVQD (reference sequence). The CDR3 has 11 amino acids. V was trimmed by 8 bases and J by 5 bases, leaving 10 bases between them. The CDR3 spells CASLLADEQYF. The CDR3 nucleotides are TGCGCCAGCTTGCTGGCTGACGAGCAGTACTTC.

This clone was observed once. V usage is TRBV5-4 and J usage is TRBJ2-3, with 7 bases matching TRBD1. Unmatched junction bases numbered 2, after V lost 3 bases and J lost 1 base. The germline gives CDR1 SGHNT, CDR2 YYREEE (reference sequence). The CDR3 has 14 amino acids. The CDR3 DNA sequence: TGTGCCAGCAGCTCTGGGACAGGCACAGATACGCAGTATTTT. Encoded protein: CASSSGTGTDTQYF.

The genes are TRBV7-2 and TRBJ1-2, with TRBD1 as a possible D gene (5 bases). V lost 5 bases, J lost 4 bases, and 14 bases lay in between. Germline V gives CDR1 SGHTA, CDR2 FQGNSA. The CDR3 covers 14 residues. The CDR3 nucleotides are TGTGCCAGCAGCCCCCCGGGGCAGGGCTATGGCTACACCTTC. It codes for CASSPPGQGYGYTF.

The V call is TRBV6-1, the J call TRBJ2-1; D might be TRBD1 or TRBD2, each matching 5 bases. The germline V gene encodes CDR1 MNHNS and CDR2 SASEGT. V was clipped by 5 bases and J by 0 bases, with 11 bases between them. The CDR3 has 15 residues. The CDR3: CASSRVGDSYNEQFF. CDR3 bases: TGTGCCAGCAGTCGGGTGGGGGACTCCTACAATGAGCAGTTCTTC.